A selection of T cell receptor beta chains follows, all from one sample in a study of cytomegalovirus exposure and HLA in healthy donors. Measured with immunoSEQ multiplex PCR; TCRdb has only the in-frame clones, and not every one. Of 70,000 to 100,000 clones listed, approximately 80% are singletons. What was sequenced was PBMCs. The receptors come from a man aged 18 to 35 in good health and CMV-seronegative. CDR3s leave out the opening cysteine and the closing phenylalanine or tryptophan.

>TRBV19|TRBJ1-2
ASSGRGHLRYGYT
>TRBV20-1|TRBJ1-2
SWDRGYGYT
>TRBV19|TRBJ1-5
ASRSDRGGYQPQH
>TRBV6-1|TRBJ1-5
ASRADRAHDPQH
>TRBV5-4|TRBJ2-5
ASRSGGAPETQY
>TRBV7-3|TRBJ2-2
ASSLSPGRIRETGELF
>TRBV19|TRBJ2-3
ASSSRPSGEPQY
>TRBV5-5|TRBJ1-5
ASSFGQEVQPQH
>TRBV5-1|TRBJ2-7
ASSLAIASGGYEQY
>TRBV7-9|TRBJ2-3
ASSLVPGGDTDTQY
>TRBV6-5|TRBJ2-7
ASSYTLGGPYEQY
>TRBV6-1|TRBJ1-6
AGGWFTSNSPLH
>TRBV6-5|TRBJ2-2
ASSSYRETGELF
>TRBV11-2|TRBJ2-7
ASSSLGGPSYEQY
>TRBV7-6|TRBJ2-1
ASSRTSGGVGEQF